The 19 T cell receptor beta chains listed next were all sequenced from one sample in a study of blood T cell repertoires in COVID-19. The method was immunoSEQ multiplex PCR; TCRdb's version includes in-frame clones alone and lacks a portion of them. The sample carries just over 150,000 clones, around 92% recorded once. The specimen sequenced was peripheral blood. These receptors originate from a man aged 30 to 45 with COVID-19, enrolled during active disease.

The genes are TRBV4-3 and TRBJ2-7; D not resolved. This CDR3 region has 14 residues. V was trimmed by 0 bases and J by 6 bases, leaving 12 bases between them. Germline-derived CDR1 and CDR2 are LGHNA and YSLEER. CDR3 protein: CASSQDSFQVEQYF. The CDR3 region has the DNA TGCGCCAGCAGCCAAGATAGTTTTCAGGTCGAGCAGTACTTC.

The chain couples TRBV28 to TRBJ1-2; 9 positions agree with TRBD1. This CDR3 region has 15 residues. Germline-derived CDR1 and CDR2 are MDHEN and SYDVKM. V dropped 2 bases and J dropped 2; count of bases not matched to a gene: 3. The CDR3 protein is CASSLTGQGNYGYTF. The CDR3 nucleotides are TGTGCCAGCAGTTTAACGGGACAGGGAAACTATGGCTACACCTTC.

This clone was recorded only once. The chain links TRBV5-1 to TRBJ1-2, with a weak D call TRBD1 (5 bases). The CDR3 consists of 15 residues. The germline V gene encodes CDR1 SGHRS and CDR2 YFSETQ. V gave up 5 bases and J gave up 4 bases, with 18 bases separating them. DNA for the CDR3: TGCGCCAGCAGGCCGCAGGGTGATCAGGGCTATGGCTACACCTTC. Translating gives CASRPQGDQGYGYTF.

This chain links TRBV29-1 with TRBJ1-3, with TRBD1 as a possible D gene (5 bases). The V end lost 5 bases, the J end lost 1 base, and 15 bases lay between the germline ends. In germline, CDR1 is SQVTM, CDR2 ANQGSEA. CDR3 length equals 15 residues. The CDR3 bases are TGCAGCGTTCAAAATCCAGGGTTATCTGGAAACACCATATATTTT. It is translated as CSVQNPGLSGNTIYF. The full variable domain, rest sourced from reference TRBV29-1 and TRBJ1-3, is SAVISQKPSRDICQRGTSLTIQCQVDSQVTMMFWYRQQPGQSLTLIATANQGSEATYESGFVIDKFPISRPNLTFSTLTVSNMSPEDSSIYLCSVQNPGLSGNTIYFGEGSWLTVV.

In its sample, this clone was seen once. The chain combines TRBV10-3 with TRBJ2-7; 7 bases map to TRBD1. The J segment lost 2 bases and the V segment lost 4 bases, leaving 2 bases of the junction unmatched. Germline-derived CDR1 and CDR2 are ENHRY and SYGVKD. The CDR3 loop spans 13 amino acids. In nucleotides, the CDR3 is TGTGCCATCAGTGGACAGGGCGCCTACGAGCAGTACTTC. Amino acids: CAISGQGAYEQYF.

The chain carries TRBV7-2 and TRBJ1-6, with D possibly TRBD1 on 5 matching bases. This CDR3 spans 15 amino acids. Germline loops: CDR1 SGHTA, CDR2 FQGNSA. V gave up 3 bases and J gave up 7 bases, with 13 bases separating them. The CDR3 sequence is CASSFSGPTNSPLHF. CDR3 DNA: TGTGCCAGCAGCTTCTCAGGGCCGACCAATTCACCCCTCCACTTT.

This clone was counted a single time. The chain combines TRBV7-3 with TRBJ1-1, with D possibly being TRBD1 (5 bases). Trimming cost V 3 bases and J 6 bases, with 8 bases left between them. Germline CDR1 is SGHTA and CDR2 is FQGTGA. CDR3 length equals 12 residues. CDR3 bases: TGTGCCAGCAGCTTTACAGGCGCTGAAGCTTTCTTT. Translated: CASSFTGAEAFF. The whole variable domain, filled in from reference TRBV7-3 and TRBJ1-1, reads GAGVSQTPSNKVTEKGKYVELRCDPISGHTALYWYRQSLGQGPEFLIYFQGTGAADDSGLPNDRFFAVRPEGSVSTLKIQRTERGDSAVYLCASSFTGAEAFFGQGTRLTVV.

V and J are TRBV19 and TRBJ1-1; D gene unclear. V lost 2 bases and J lost 0, with 10 bases in between. CDR1 is LNHDA and CDR2 is SQIVND in the germline V gene (reference sequence). There are 15 residues in the CDR3. The CDR3 bases are TGTGCCAGTAGTATAACGTTACTTATGAACACTGAAGCTTTCTTT. It encodes CASSITLLMNTEAFF.

The chain recombines TRBV11-2 with TRBJ1-1; weak D call: TRBD1 (5 bases). The V and J ends lost 1 base and 2 bases respectively, with 8 bases between them. CDR3 length: 14 residues. The germline V gene encodes CDR1 SGHAT and CDR2 FQNNGV. In nucleotides, the CDR3 is TGTGCCAGCAGCTTAGGGGGGACTAACACTGAAGCTTTCTTT. Translation: CASSLGGTNTEAFF.

V gene TRBV6-5 combines with J gene TRBJ1-2; 7 bases match TRBD1. The germline V gene has CDR1 MNHEY and CDR2 SVGAGI. J was trimmed by 2 bases and V by 4 bases; bases with no gene match: 4. This CDR3 is 14 amino acids long. CDR3 coding DNA: TGTGCCAGCAGTTGGACACAGGGGAACTATGGCTACACCTTC. This translates into CASSWTQGNYGYTF.

The chain employs TRBV2 and TRBJ2-5; TRBD2 matches 10 bases. The CDR3 loop spans 14 amino acids. CDR1 is SNHLY and CDR2 is FYNNEI in the germline V gene. V shed 2 bases and J 9 bases; nucleotides not matched to a gene: 6. CDR3 residues: CASSETSGTLAQYF. The CDR3 nucleotides are TGTGCCAGCAGTGAAACTAGCGGGACCTTGGCCCAGTACTTC.

The genes are TRBV6-5 and TRBJ2-1, with a weak D call TRBD2 (6 bases). The CDR3 spans 15 residues. Germline lookup yields CDR1 MNHEY and CDR2 SVGAGI. The V end was cut by 7 bases, the J end by 2 bases, with 15 bases between. CDR3 region: CASKFGSDAYNEQFF. The CDR3 DNA is TGTGCCAGCAAGTTCGGGAGCGACGCCTACAATGAGCAGTTCTTC.

V gene TRBV7-3 combines with J gene TRBJ1-5, with TRBD1 identical over 8 bases. The CDR3 has 16 amino acids. Germline CDR1 reads SGHTA; CDR2 reads FQGTGA. Trimming at V came to 1 base and at J to 3 bases, leaving 5 bases not matched to a gene. The DNA for the CDR3 is TGTGCCAGCAGCTTAAATGTGACAGGGGACAATCAGCCCCAGCATTTT. Translating gives CASSLNVTGDNQPQHF.

The chain couples TRBV6-5 to TRBJ2-7, with a possible D match to TRBD1 (5 bases). The germline gives CDR1 MNHEY, CDR2 SVGAGI. V was clipped by 2 bases and J by 1 base, with 6 bases between them. The CDR3 loop spans 13 amino acids. DNA for the CDR3: TGTGCCAGCAGTTACCGACAGTCCTACGAGCAGTACTTC. It encodes CASSYRQSYEQYF.

This sequence joins TRBV11-2 and TRBJ2-5; 7 positions match TRBD1. The CDR3 loop spans 14 amino acids. Germline trimming cut 3 bases from V and 1 base from J; bases unmatched to any gene: 2. The germline V gene has CDR1 SGHAT and CDR2 FQNNGV. The CDR3 reads CASSLGQIQETQYF. Here the CDR3 DNA reads TGTGCCAGCAGCTTGGGACAGATCCAAGAGACCCAGTACTTC.

This clone was detected once. The chain employs TRBV6-6 and TRBJ1-1; possibly TRBD1 for D (5 bases). The germline V gene encodes CDR1 MNHNY and CDR2 SVGAGI (reference sequence). The CDR3 consists of 16 residues. The germline V and J ends were trimmed by 0 bases and 3 bases, with 14 bases remaining between them. In DNA form, the CDR3 reads TGTGCCAGCAGTTACTCCTGGGGTCAAGGGGACACTGAAGCTTTCTTT. It encodes CASSYSWGQGDTEAFF.

The chain is built from TRBV12-3 or TRBV12-4 and TRBJ1-2; a possible D gene is TRBD1 (5 bases). V lost 6 bases, J lost 4 bases, and 9 bases lay in between. CDR3 size: 12 residues. The CDR3 here is CASSQGAYGYTF. CDR3 coding DNA: TGTGCCAGCAGCCAGGGTGCCTATGGCTACACCTTC.

The chain links TRBV27 to TRBJ2-1; 10 bases line up with TRBD2. V lost 7 bases, J lost 5 bases, and 5 bases stayed unmatched. CDR1 is MNHEY and CDR2 is SMNVEV in the germline V gene (reference sequence). This CDR3 is built from 14 residues. In nucleotides, the CDR3 is TGTGCCAGCATGAGGCTAGCGGGAGACAATGAGCAGTTCTTC. Translation: CASMRLAGDNEQFF.

V and J are TRBV14 and TRBJ2-1, with D tentatively TRBD2 (5 bases). The CDR3 covers 13 residues. Deletions cut 3 bases from V and 6 bases from J, with 9 bases between. The germline CDR1 and CDR2 sequences are SGHDN and FVKESK. DNA of the CDR3: TGTGCCAGCAGCCATCGAGGGATCAATGAGCAGTTCTTC. This codes for CASSHRGINEQFF.